This section outlines one TCR beta chain sequence together with its context. The antigen remains undetermined. This sample was included in a study of cytomegalovirus exposure and HLA in healthy donors. The study sampled nominally healthy donors, though unrecorded immune exposures were likely. The study, taken as a whole, reports: Follow-up analysis seemed to connect common viral pathogens with several of the most significant clusters identified.

The CDR3 has 18 residues. Germline CDR1 and CDR2: LGHNA and YNFKEQ. With V trimmed by 0 bases and J by 1 base, 8 bases remained unmatched. PCR was performed using 60 Vbeta and 13 Jbeta primers. TCRdb's copy holds only in-frame clones and misses some; the assay was immunoSEQ multiplex PCR. Here the sample spans 110,000 or so clones, 70% to 85% being singletons. V and J are TRBV4-2 and TRBJ2-2, with 7 bases fitting TRBD2. Sequences were obtained from PBMCs. This receptor was identified in a man aged 18 to 29 in good health and CMV-seropositive. The CDR3 DNA reads TGTGCCAGCAGCCAAGACGTTAGCGGGCCTCTGAACACCGGGGAGCTGTTTTTT. Residues: CASSQDVSGPLNTGELFF.